The 22 T cell receptor beta chains below come from one sample, sequenced in a study of cytomegalovirus exposure and HLA in healthy donors. Researchers ran the PCR with 60 Vbeta and 13 Jbeta primers. The repertoire was sequenced with immunoSEQ multiplex PCR; TCRdb's copy has only in-frame clones and lacks some. Of around 170,000 clones in the sample, about 84% were seen once. The source material was PBMCs. All receptors come from a man aged 45-65 years in good health and CMV-seronegative.

A single count supports this clone. The chain carries TRBV27 and TRBJ2-5, with TRBD2 matching over 9 bases. Germline loops: CDR1 MNHEY, CDR2 SMNVEV (reference sequence). There are 15 residues in the CDR3. V shed 1 base and J 5 bases; nucleotides not matched to a gene: 5. In DNA, the CDR3 is TGTGCCAGCAGTTTATACCTAGCGGGGTGGGAGACCCAGTACTTC. Amino acids: CASSLYLAGWETQYF.

The chain employs TRBV19 and TRBJ2-5; perhaps TRBD1 as D (5 bases). TRBJ2-7 matches the DNA end more closely, so the J call is doubtful. Germline V gene lookup returns CDR1 LNHDA and CDR2 SQIVND (reference sequence). The CDR3 has 14 residues. The CDR3 coding sequence is TGTGCCAGTAGATCGGACACATATTCCTACGAGCAGTACTTC. Its translation: CASRSDTYSYEQYF.

This chain joins TRBV7-3 and TRBJ2-2, with a tentative D call TRBD2 (5 bases). CDR3 size: 15 residues. CDR1 is SGHTA and CDR2 is FQGTGA in the germline V gene. Trimming took off 1 base at V and 4 bases at J, with 10 bases between the two ends. CDR3 sequence (DNA): TGTGCCAGCAGCTTAATCACGGGGTCCACCGGGGAGCTGTTTTTT. It yields the protein CASSLITGSTGELFF.

The genes are TRBV4-3 and TRBJ2-7; D remains ambiguous. V gave up 0 bases and J gave up 2 bases, with 8 bases separating them. From germline, CDR1 is LGHNA and CDR2 YSLEER. CDR3 length: 14 residues. Here the CDR3 DNA reads TGCGCCAGCAGCCAAGATGACACCGCCTACGAGCAGTACTTC. It is translated as CASSQDDTAYEQYF.

J is TRBJ2-6 and V is TRBV14; 10 nucleotides match TRBD1. V lost 1 base, J lost 2 bases, and 8 bases stayed unmatched. CDR1 is SGHDN and CDR2 is FVKESK in the germline V gene. The CDR3 is 19 residues long. The DNA for the CDR3 is TGTGCCAGCAGCCAAGGACCGGGACAGGGGCATGCTGGGGCCAACGTCCTGACTTTC. Its protein is CASSQGPGQGHAGANVLTF.

This chain connects TRBV5-5 to TRBJ2-5; no clear D gene. The CDR3 runs 13 residues. Germline-derived CDR1 and CDR2 are SGHKS and YYEKEE (reference sequence). Deletions cut 4 bases from V and 5 bases from J, with 12 bases between. Written as DNA, the CDR3 is TGTGCCAGCAGCCGTACCATTAGTGAGACCCAGTACTTC. As protein: CASSRTISETQYF.

The chain recombines TRBV13 with TRBJ1-5; 8 bases are a match to TRBD1. Germline V CDR1 and CDR2: PRHDT, FYEKMQ (reference sequence). Trimming took 5 bases from V and 2 from J; bases not matched to a gene: 5. CDR3 length: 15 amino acids. CDR3 DNA sequence: TGTGCCAGCAGCGCCGGACAGGGAGGCAATCAGCCCCAGCATTTT. It yields the protein CASSAGQGGNQPQHF.

V gene TRBV7-2 combines with J gene TRBJ1-1; D remains unclear. Germline CDR1 reads SGHTA; CDR2 reads FQGNSA. This CDR3 has 14 residues. The V gene lost 2 bases and the J gene lost 3 bases, with 10 bases spanning the gap. The DNA for the CDR3 is TGTGCCAGCAGCTTAACGGCCGCGGACACTGAAGCTTTCTTT. Translating it yields CASSLTAADTEAFF.

This clone has only a few counts. CDR3 sequence: CASSLWEEADTQYF. For the CDR3, the DNA is TGTGCCAGCAGCTTATGGGAGGAGGCAGATACGCAGTATTTT. The chain combines TRBV7-9 with TRBJ2-3, with D perhaps TRBD2 (6 bases). The CDR3 spans 14 residues. The germline V gene encodes CDR1 SEHNR and CDR2 FQNEAQ (reference sequence). The germline V and J ends were trimmed by 2 bases and 4 bases, with 10 bases remaining between them. Drawing the rest from reference TRBV7-9 and TRBJ2-3, the complete variable domain is DTGVSQNPRHKITKRGQNVTFRCDPISEHNRLYWYRQTLGQGPEFLTYFQNEAQLEKSRLLSDRFSAERPKGSFSTLEIQRTEQGDSAMYLCASSLWEEADTQYFGPGTRLTVL.

The rearrangement links TRBV7-2 to TRBJ1-2, with 11 bases lining up with TRBD1. V trimming: 4 bases; J trimming: 8 bases; junction bases outside the gene matches: 9. This CDR3 comprises 15 residues. CDR1 is SGHTA and CDR2 is FQGNSA in the germline V gene. CDR3 region: CASSSFSGQGGGYTF. The CDR3 coding sequence is TGTGCCAGCAGCTCTTTTTCGGGACAGGGGGGAGGCTACACCTTC. The full variable domain, in which reference TRBV7-2 and TRBJ1-2 provide the parts outside the CDR3, is GAGVSQSPSNKVTEKGKDVELRCDPISGHTALYWYRQSLGQGLEFLIYFQGNSAPDKSGLPSDRFSAERTGGSVSTLTIQRTQQEDSAVYLCASSSFSGQGGGYTFGSGTRLTVV.

CDR3 sequence reads: CAVGGGLSNQPQHF. CDR3 sequence (DNA): TGTGCCGTAGGGGGGGGGCTAAGCAATCAGCCCCAGCATTTT. The rearrangement uses TRBV30 and TRBJ1-5; weak D call: TRBD1 (6 bases). Germline V CDR1 and CDR2: GTSNPN, SVGIG (reference sequence). This CDR3 contains 14 residues. Trimming took 8 bases from V and 1 from J, leaving 15 bases between them.

In its sample, this clone was seen once. The chain links TRBV4-3 to TRBJ1-2; D perhaps matches TRBD1 (5 bases). Germline values: CDR1 LGHNA, CDR2 YSLEER. There are 15 residues in the CDR3. With 0 bases removed from V and 8 bases from J, the gap between germline ends came to 16 bases. This CDR3 is CASSQDRGTQVGYTF. The CDR3 DNA reads as TGCGCCAGCAGCCAAGATCGGGGGACCCAGGTCGGCTACACCTTC.

The V call is TRBV19, the J call TRBJ1-5; 8 nucleotides line up with TRBD1. There are 16 residues in the CDR3. After removal of 6 bases from V and 3 bases from J, the junction contained 10 bases not matched to a gene. CDR1 and CDR2 from the germline V gene are LNHDA and SQIVND (reference sequence). This CDR3 is CASSPRDRGNNQPQHF. CDR3 bases: TGTGCCAGTAGCCCCCGCGACAGGGGAAACAATCAGCCCCAGCATTTT.

The gene calls are TRBV7-2 and TRBJ2-2; TRBD1 matches 9 bases. CDR1 is SGHTA and CDR2 is FQGNSA in the germline V gene. V lost 5 bases, J lost 7 bases, and 8 bases stayed unmatched. The CDR3 covers 15 residues. CDR3 amino acids: CASSPGQGHFGELFF. The CDR3 DNA sequence: TGTGCCAGCAGCCCAGGACAGGGGCATTTCGGGGAGCTGTTTTTT. The full variable domain, completed using reference TRBV7-2 and TRBJ2-2, is GAGVSQSPSNKVTEKGKDVELRCDPISGHTALYWYRQSLGQGLEFLIYFQGNSAPDKSGLPSDRFSAERTGGSVSTLTIQRTQQEDSAVYLCASSPGQGHFGELFFGEGSRLTVL.

There are many counts of this clone. This chain uses TRBV7-6 with TRBJ1-6, with 7 nucleotides matching TRBD1. Germline CDR1 SGHVS, CDR2 FNYEAQ. V was clipped by 5 bases and J by 10 bases; unmatched bases: 14. CDR3 length equals 16 residues. DNA for the CDR3: TGTGCCAGCAGCAGGGGGACAGCGACAGAAGGCTCACCCCTCCACTTT. Translating it yields CASSRGTATEGSPLHF.

This clone showed up just a few times. J is TRBJ2-7 and V is TRBV11-2, with 9 bases that match TRBD1. This CDR3 region has 14 residues. Germline assignment: CDR1 SGHAT and CDR2 FQNNGV. The V segment lost 7 bases and the J segment 7 bases; nucleotides outside the gene matches: 11. The CDR3 region is CASTPGQGPVEQYF. The CDR3 nucleotides are TGTGCCAGCACTCCGGGACAGGGTCCGGTGGAGCAGTACTTC.

The V and J genes are TRBV7-9 and TRBJ1-6; no clear D. CDR1 is SEHNR and CDR2 is FQNEAQ in the germline V gene (reference sequence). V was clipped by 5 bases and J by 9 bases, with 11 bases between them. The CDR3 is 13 residues long. This CDR3 reads CASSREEFSPLHF. CDR3 sequence (DNA): TGTGCCAGCAGCCGCGAGGAGTTTTCACCCCTCCACTTT.

The chain carries TRBV10-3 and TRBJ1-5; D call uncertain. Germline assignment: CDR1 ENHRY and CDR2 SYGVKD. The CDR3 is 15 amino acids. Trimming removed 0 bases at V and 9 bases at J, with 15 bases between. CDR3 region: CAISESKGSSGPQHF. The DNA for the CDR3 is TGTGCCATCAGTGAGTCCAAAGGTTCCTCGGGGCCCCAGCATTTT.

The rearrangement joins TRBV7-9 to TRBJ2-7; D not certain. V shed 1 base and J shed 4 bases, with 5 bases lying between them. This CDR3 has 12 residues. Germline CDR1 and CDR2: SEHNR and FQNEAQ (reference sequence). As DNA, the CDR3 is TGTGCCAGCAGCTTAGGACAATACGAGCAGTACTTC. Translation gives CASSLGQYEQYF.

This clone was picked up a small number of times. This chain links TRBV2 with TRBJ1-2; 8 nucleotides line up with TRBD1. Germline loops: CDR1 SNHLY, CDR2 FYNNEI. After removal of 5 bases from V and 7 bases from J, the junction contained 9 bases not matched to a gene. There are 14 residues in the CDR3. The CDR3 sequence is CASSPTGEKGGYTF. The CDR3 bases are TGTGCCAGCAGTCCGACAGGGGAGAAGGGTGGCTACACCTTC.

The chain joins TRBV9 to TRBJ2-6, with 10 bases matching TRBD1. V shed 5 bases, J shed 0 bases, and the junction held 5 bases outside the gene matches. This CDR3 spans 17 amino acids. Germline-derived CDR1 and CDR2 are SGDLS and YYNGEE. The CDR3 is CASRLDRGSSGANVLTF. DNA of the CDR3: TGTGCCAGCAGACTGGACAGGGGGAGCTCTGGGGCCAACGTCCTGACTTTC.

The table lists this clone with a count of one. The genes are TRBV2 and TRBJ2-5; D remains ambiguous. The CDR3 has 14 amino acids. V was pared by 2 bases and J by 5 bases, with 12 bases between. Looked up from germline, CDR1 is SNHLY and CDR2 is FYNNEI. Here the CDR3 reads CASSETPYLETQYF. The CDR3 DNA reads as TGTGCCAGCAGTGAAACCCCCTATTTGGAGACCCAGTACTTC.